This T cell receptor (beta chain) emerged from a study of blood T cell repertoires in COVID-19. At the level of the study: Samples came from the United States, Italy and Spain, spanning acute and convalescent COVID-19. In each case, the material was cDNA or gDNA derived from T cells, B-cell-depleted T cells, or PBMCs.

How the authors handled the data: Using reference gene primer amplification, nucleated cell counts were estimated. TCRdb keeps only in-frame clones here, not all; method: immunoSEQ multiplex PCR. V and J calls and clone size follow that table, whereas D and trimming were derived from the DNA. This sample has approximately 400,000 clones, with more than 75% found just once. The CDR3 runs 16 residues. CDR1 and CDR2 (germline): SGHDT, YYEEEE. Germline trimming cut 4 bases from V and 8 bases from J; bases unmatched to any gene: 15. This receptor was identified in a human donor with acute or convalescent COVID-19. The donor label of this sample is uncertain. This chain joins TRBV5-6 and TRBJ2-1, with TRBD1 matching over 7 bases. Sequencing was done on a sample of peripheral blood. The CDR3 reads CASSIVTGLYDDEQFF. CDR3 DNA: TGTGCCAGCAGCATCGTGACAGGGTTGTATGACGATGAGCAGTTCTTC.